This note documents a single T cell receptor (beta chain) sequence. CDR1 and CDR2 (germline): MNHEY, SVGAGI. This CDR3 contains 13 residues. The V end lost 6 bases, the J end lost 2 bases, and 10 bases lay between the germline ends. This entry is derived from a study of control samples from healthy donors and cancer patients. The assay was immunoSEQ multiplex PCR, and TCRdb's table has in-frame clones only and misses some. The profile covers about 95,000 clones, with 85% appearing a single time and approximately 19% taken by the ten largest. This chain joins TRBV6-5 and TRBJ1-2; D not certain. Sequencing was done on a sample of blood. The clonotype comes from a man aged 30-40 years in good health. CDR3 residues: CASSGRGNYGYTF. CDR3 coding DNA: TGTGCCAGCAGCGGCAGAGGGAACTATGGCTACACCTTC.